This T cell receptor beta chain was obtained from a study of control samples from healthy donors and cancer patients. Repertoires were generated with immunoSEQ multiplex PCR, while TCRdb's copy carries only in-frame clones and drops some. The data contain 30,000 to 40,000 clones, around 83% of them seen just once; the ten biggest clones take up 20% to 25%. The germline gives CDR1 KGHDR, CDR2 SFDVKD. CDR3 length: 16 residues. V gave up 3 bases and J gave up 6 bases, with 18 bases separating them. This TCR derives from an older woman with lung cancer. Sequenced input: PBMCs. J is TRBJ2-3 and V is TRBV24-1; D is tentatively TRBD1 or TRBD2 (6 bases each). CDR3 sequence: CATSDARDGGGDTQYF. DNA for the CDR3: TGTGCCACCAGTGATGCCCGGGACGGAGGGGGGGATACGCAGTATTTT.